Below are 3 T cell receptor beta chains sequenced from a single sample in a study of OX40 agonist ivuxolimab in advanced cancers. The data were produced by immunoSEQ multiplex PCR, yet TCRdb's version contains in-frame clones alone and is incomplete. In the table there are tens of thousands of clones, just under 95% of which are singletons. Source: CD4+ or CD8+ T cells sorted from blood, taken in a trial of the OX40 agonist ivuxolimab. These receptor sequences come from an adult with an advanced solid tumor such as melanoma, head and neck, liver or kidney cancer.

As DNA, the CDR3 is TGTGCCAGCAGTCTAGACAGTATGAACACTGAAGCTTTCTTT. Protein sequence: CASSLDSMNTEAFF. V and J are TRBV2 and TRBJ1-1; D possibly corresponds to TRBD1 (5 bases). In germline, CDR1 is SNHLY, CDR2 FYNNEI. The CDR3 is 14 amino acids. Trimming pared 5 bases from V and 0 bases from J, leaving 10 bases between.

The V and J genes are TRBV10-3 and TRBJ2-7, with D perhaps matching TRBD1 or TRBD2 (5 bases each). The CDR3 sequence is 13 residues long. With 4 bases removed from V and 6 bases from J, the gap between germline ends came to 13 bases. Per the germline V gene, CDR1 is ENHRY and CDR2 is SYGVKD. The CDR3: CAISAGAGPEQYF. DNA for the CDR3: TGTGCCATCAGTGCCGGGGCAGGGCCCGAGCAGTACTTC.

The rearrangement joins TRBV2 to TRBJ2-1, with D perhaps being TRBD1 or TRBD2 (5 bases each). The length of the CDR3 is 12 residues. The germline gives CDR1 SNHLY, CDR2 FYNNEI. V shed 4 bases and J shed 10 bases, with 11 bases lying between them. The CDR3 spells CASSGIWGEQFF. CDR3 sequence (DNA): TGTGCCAGCAGTGGGATCTGGGGGGAGCAGTTCTTC.